A selection of T cell receptor beta chains follows, all from one sample in a study of shared clonotypes between healthy human individuals. Assay: immunoSEQ multiplex PCR; the TCRdb copy retains only in-frame clones and omits some. The data show over a million clones, approximately 80% seen once. The sample consisted of memory CD4+ T cells from PBMCs. Receptors originate from a man in his late teens or twenties in good health. Some clones in this sample may be carry-over from other donors' samples. The CDR3 runs from the conserved cysteine through the conserved F or W. The D gene is left open where the match is weak. Size values are once, few and many counts, or a class for expanded clones, and some rows have none.

clone_size	v_call	j_call	d_call	cdr3_aa	cdr3_nt
-	TRBV5-1	TRBJ2-7	TRBD1	CASSSRTGAEWQYF	TGCGCCAGCAGCTCGAGGACAGGGGCAGAGTGGCAGTACTTC
-	TRBV4-3	TRBJ2-3	-	CASSQLATDTQYF	TGCGCCAGCAGCCAGTTAGCCACAGATACGCAGTATTTT
-	TRBV10-3	TRBJ1-2	-	CAIRDQNYGYTF	TGTGCCATCAGGGACCAAAACTATGGCTACACCTTC
-	TRBV29-1	TRBJ2-5	-	CSGEGGELQETQYF	TGCAGCGGGGAGGGGGGAGAGCTTCAAGAGACCCAGTACTTC
-	TRBV28	TRBJ2-5	TRBD1	CASSLRDRDYQETQYF	TGTGCCAGCAGTTTACGGGACAGAGATTACCAAGAGACCCAGTACTTC
-	TRBV5-1	TRBJ1-2	-	CASSLDWGPSNYGYTF	TGCGCCAGCAGCTTGGACTGGGGGCCCTCTAACTATGGCTACACCTTC
-	TRBV28	TRBJ2-7	-	CASSLGGSESYEQYF	TGTGCCAGCAGTTTAGGAGGTTCGGAGTCCTACGAGCAGTACTTC
once	TRBV6-4	TRBJ1-5	-	CASSKQGFGNQPQHF	TGTGCCAGCAGTAAACAGGGTTTTGGCAATCAGCCCCAGCATTTT
-	TRBV7-3	TRBJ2-1	TRBD2	CASSPTPAGINEQFF	TGTGCCAGCAGCCCCACCCCAGCGGGAATCAATGAGCAGTTCTTC
-	TRBV2	TRBJ2-1	TRBD2	CASSPLLAGSSDEQFF	TGTGCCAGCAGTCCCTTACTAGCGGGGTCTTCGGATGAGCAGTTCTTC
-	TRBV6-4	TRBJ1-2	-	CASKNTGLDYGYTF	TGTGCCAGCAAGAACACAGGGTTGGACTATGGCTACACCTTC
-	TRBV6-5	TRBJ2-7	TRBD2	CASTRAGVGYEQYF	TGTGCCAGCACCCGCGCGGGAGTTGGGTACGAGCAGTACTTC
-	TRBV4-1	TRBJ2-7	TRBD2	CASSQYLAGGPEQYF	TGCGCCAGCAGCCAATATCTAGCGGGAGGGCCCGAGCAGTACTTC
-	TRBV18	TRBJ2-1	TRBD2	CASSPTSGTSRNEQFF	TGTGCCAGCTCACCCACCTCCGGGACTAGTCGCAATGAGCAGTTCTTC
-	TRBV28	TRBJ1-2	-	CASSLGQNYGYTF	TGTGCCAGCAGTCTAGGACAGAACTATGGCTACACCTTC
few	TRBV2	TRBJ1-1	TRBD1	CASSKGATEAFF	TGTGCCAGCAGTAAGGGGGCCACTGAAGCTTTCTTT
-	TRBV4-3	TRBJ1-1	-	CASSQEDRNTEAFF	TGCGCCAGCAGCCAAGAGGATAGGAACACTGAAGCTTTCTTT
-	TRBV6-5	TRBJ1-2	-	CASSYSAGLGYGYTF	TGTGCCAGCAGTTACTCAGCAGGATTGGGCTATGGCTACACCTTC
-	TRBV18	TRBJ1-5	-	CASSVDSNQPQHF	TGTGCCAGCTCAGTGGATAGCAATCAGCCCCAGCATTTT
-	TRBV5-1	TRBJ1-1	-	CASSLGQGRTEAFF	TGCGCCAGCAGCTTGGGTCAGGGAAGGACTGAAGCTTTCTTT
-	TRBV27	TRBJ2-3	TRBD2	CASRKAGGNTDTQYF	TGTGCCAGCAGGAAAGCGGGAGGGAACACAGATACGCAGTATTTT
-	TRBV9	TRBJ2-7	-	CASSVDGPSYEQYF	TGTGCCAGCAGCGTAGACGGTCCTTCCTACGAGCAGTACTTC
-	TRBV19	TRBJ2-2	TRBD1	CASSVRGAGTGNTGELFF	TGTGCCAGTAGTGTCAGAGGGGCCGGGACAGGGAACACCGGGGAGCTGTTTTTT
-	TRBV19	TRBJ1-2	TRBD1	CASRPTGIYGYTF	TGTGCCAGTAGGCCGACAGGGATCTATGGCTACACCTTC
-	TRBV18	TRBJ2-1	TRBD1	CASSRQGSNEQFF	TGTGCCAGCTCACGACAGGGATCCAATGAGCAGTTCTTC
-	TRBV9	TRBJ1-6	TRBD1	CASSVGQGDSPLHF	TGTGCCAGCAGCGTGGGACAGGGGGATTCACCCCTCCACTTT
-	TRBV9	TRBJ2-7	-	CASSVGGSDGGGEQYF	TGTGCCAGCAGCGTAGGAGGGTCGGATGGTGGGGGCGAGCAGTACTTC
once	TRBV28	TRBJ1-5	-	CASSYTRTKHF	TGTGCCAGCAGCTACACCAGAACTAAGCATTTT
few	TRBV7-2	TRBJ2-1	-	CASSLVRLEGRLFF	TGTGCCAGCAGCTTGGTTAGGTTGGAGGGGAGGCTGTTCTTC